Listed here are 32 T cell receptor beta chains from one sample, sequenced in a study of blood T cell repertoires in COVID-19. The table came from immunoSEQ multiplex PCR; TCRdb's copy has only in-frame clones and leaves some out. The sample includes about 120,000 clones, roughly 80% of them seen just once. The source material was peripheral blood. The receptors derive from a man between 65 and 85 years old with acute or convalescent COVID-19.

The rearrangement uses TRBV3-1 (or the pseudogene TRBV3-2) and TRBJ1-2; TRBD1 matches 7 bases. There are 16 residues in the CDR3. Germline CDR1 and CDR2: LGHDT and YNNKEL (reference sequence). J gave up 5 bases and V 4 bases, and 13 bases lay outside the gene matches. CDR3 DNA: TGTGCCAGCAGCCCAAAAGGGTCAGGACAGGTATATGGCTACACCTTC. The encoded protein is CASSPKGSGQVYGYTF.

The J gene is TRBJ1-6, the V gene TRBV19; 7 bases align to TRBD1. V lost 5 bases to trimming and J lost 8 bases; unmatched junction nucleotides: 9. CDR3 size: 15 residues. Germline V CDR1 and CDR2: LNHDA, SQIVND (reference sequence). DNA of the CDR3: TGTGCCAGTAGTGCCCGGACAGGAAAGTATTCACCCCTCCACTTT. It translates to CASSARTGKYSPLHF. Based on the CDR3 plus reference TRBV19 and TRBJ1-6, the full variable domain is DGGITQSPKYLFRKEGQNVTLSCEQNLNHDAMYWYRQDPGQGLRLIYYSQIVNDFQKGDIAEGYSVSREKKESFPLTVTSAQKNPTAFYLCASSARTGKYSPLHFGNGTRLTVT.

The rearrangement uses TRBV7-9 and TRBJ1-2; D is perhaps TRBD1 (6 bases). Germline V gene sequence: CDR1 SEHNR, CDR2 FQNEAQ (reference sequence). Deletions cut 7 bases from V and 7 bases from J, with 19 bases between. The CDR3 consists of 14 residues. The CDR3 DNA follows: TGTGCCAGCACCCAGGCAGGGGCCTTGGGTGGCTACACCTTC. It encodes CASTQAGALGGYTF.

This clone was counted between two and nine times. The CDR3 loop reads CASSPRHGDTQYF. In DNA form, the CDR3 reads TGTGCCAGCAGCCCTAGGCACGGGGATACGCAGTATTTT. The chain has TRBV7-2 and TRBJ2-3, with no clear D. This CDR3 comprises 13 residues. V was clipped by 5 bases and J by 6 bases, with 12 bases between them. CDR1 is SGHTA, CDR2 FQGNSA, per germline. Filled out from reference TRBV7-2 and TRBJ2-3, the complete variable domain reads GAGVSQSPSNKVTEKGKDVELRCDPISGHTALYWYRQSLGQGLEFLIYFQGNSAPDKSGLPSDRFSAERTGGSVSTLTIQRTQQEDSAVYLCASSPRHGDTQYFGPGTRLTVL.

This chain links TRBV7-2 with TRBJ1-5, with D possibly TRBD1 on 6 matching bases. CDR3 length equals 15 residues. Germline lookup yields CDR1 SGHTA and CDR2 FQGNSA. Trimming cost V 5 bases and J 6 bases, with 17 bases left between them. In DNA form, the CDR3 reads TGTGCCAGCAGCCAGGGGCAGGGCTGGAGTCAGCCCCAGCATTTT. Translation: CASSQGQGWSQPQHF.

This CDR3 is CASNRGYEQYF. The CDR3 DNA is TGTGCCAGCAACCGAGGATACGAGCAGTACTTC. The genes are TRBV28 and TRBJ2-7; the D is unclear. This CDR3 spans 11 amino acids. Germline-derived CDR1 and CDR2 are MDHEN and SYDVKM. Trimming removed 7 bases from V and 4 bases from J, with 8 bases in between.

The chain couples TRBV6-4 to TRBJ2-1, with a possible D match to TRBD1 (5 bases). Trimming removed 3 bases from V and 7 bases from J, with 16 bases in between. CDR1 MRHNA and CDR2 SNTAGT come from the germline V gene. The CDR3 runs to 15 residues. CDR3 protein: CASSELGAGMNEQFF. DNA for the CDR3: TGTGCCAGCAGTGAGCTAGGGGCAGGGATGAATGAGCAGTTCTTC.

V usage is TRBV11-2 and J usage is TRBJ1-2; 7 nucleotides agree with TRBD1. This CDR3 is 12 amino acids long. The J segment lost 8 bases and the V segment lost 7 bases, leaving 7 bases of the junction unmatched. Germline assignment: CDR1 SGHAT and CDR2 FQNNGV. CDR3 residues: CASTADRAGYTF. The CDR3 DNA follows: TGTGCCAGCACCGCCGACAGGGCGGGCTACACCTTC. The full variable domain, its missing parts supplied by reference TRBV11-2 and TRBJ1-2, is EAGVAQSPRYKIIEKRQSVAFWCNPISGHATLYWYQQILGQGPKLLIQFQNNGVVDDSQLPKDRFSAERLKGVDSTLKIQPAKLEDSAVYLCASTADRAGYTFGSGTRLTVV.

V is TRBV9 and J is TRBJ1-1, with D maybe TRBD1 (5 bases). The CDR3 spans 15 residues. V shed 3 bases and J shed 0 bases, with 12 bases lying between them. Looked up from germline, CDR1 is SGDLS and CDR2 is YYNGEE. The CDR3 DNA follows: TGTGCCAGCAGCGCTCAGGGTTTCATGAACACTGAAGCTTTCTTT. Protein sequence: CASSAQGFMNTEAFF. Supplemented by reference TRBV9 and TRBJ1-1, the full variable domain reads DSGVTQTPKHLITATGQRVTLRCSPRSGDLSVYWYQQSLDQGLQFLIQYYNGEERAKGNILERFSAQQFPDLHSELNLSSLELGDSALYFCASSAQGFMNTEAFFGQGTRLTVV.

The chain recombines TRBV30 with TRBJ2-6; 10 bases match TRBD1. The CDR3 length is 17 residues. V dropped 5 bases and J dropped 2; count of bases not matched to a gene: 9. Germline-derived CDR1 and CDR2 are GTSNPN and SVGIG (reference sequence). The CDR3 loop is CAWFRDRGGAGANVLTF. For the CDR3, the DNA is TGTGCCTGGTTCCGGGACAGGGGAGGCGCTGGGGCCAACGTCCTGACTTTC.

J is TRBJ1-4 and V is TRBV6-6; 9 bases line up with TRBD1. The CDR3 has 14 residues. CDR1 is MNHNY and CDR2 is SVGAGI in the germline V gene (reference sequence). Trimming removed 10 bases from V and 8 bases from J; junction bases left unmatched: 11. The DNA for the CDR3 is TGTGCCACCTCGGACAGGGGAAATGAAGAAAAACTGTTTTTT. Translated, it gives CATSDRGNEEKLFF.

The rearrangement joins TRBV18 to TRBJ1-1; D uncertain. The V end lost 3 bases, the J end lost 2 bases, and 19 bases lay between the germline ends. Germline V CDR1 and CDR2: KGHSH, LQKENI. This CDR3 has 17 residues. In DNA form, the CDR3 reads TGTGCCAGCTCACCTGGAGCGGCATTCGGACCTAACACTGAAGCTTTCTTT. Residues: CASSPGAAFGPNTEAFF.

The V gene is TRBV7-8, the J gene TRBJ2-5; 8 bases match TRBD1. The CDR3 loop spans 15 amino acids. Unmatched junction bases numbered 11, after V lost 5 bases and J lost 6 bases. The germline V gene encodes CDR1 SGHVS and CDR2 FQNEAQ. CDR3: CASSLGQGDVQTQYF. The CDR3 coding sequence is TGTGCCAGCAGCCTTGGACAGGGAGATGTCCAGACCCAGTACTTC.

V usage is TRBV7-2 and J usage is TRBJ2-7; D possibly corresponds to TRBD1 (6 bases). V gave up 5 bases and J gave up 0 bases, with 11 bases separating them. The CDR3 runs 14 residues. Looked up from germline, CDR1 is SGHTA and CDR2 is FQGNSA. The CDR3 spells CASSRTVSSYEQYF. CDR3 bases: TGTGCCAGCAGCCGGACAGTGAGCTCCTACGAGCAGTACTTC.

The rearrangement uses TRBV18 and TRBJ1-1, with a possible D match to TRBD1 (6 bases). The CDR3 is made up of 12 amino acids. V was cut by 6 bases and J by 13 bases, with 18 bases left in between. Germline V lookup: CDR1 KGHSH, CDR2 LQKENI. As DNA, the CDR3 is TGTGCCAGCTCGACAGGCCCTGAGTCTGGTTTCTTT. As protein: CASSTGPESGFF.

This clone was counted a single time. The rearrangement uses TRBV6-4 and TRBJ1-2; weak D call: TRBD1 (5 bases). Trimming removed 3 bases at V and 3 bases at J, with 11 bases between. Germline V CDR1 and CDR2: MRHNA, SNTAGT. There are 14 residues in the CDR3. The CDR3 DNA is TGTGCCAGCAGTGAGCGGGGGGACGACTATGGCTACACCTTC. The encoded protein is CASSERGDDYGYTF.

The chain is built from TRBV28 and TRBJ1-1, with D perhaps TRBD1 (6 bases). This CDR3 has 15 residues. Trimming cost V 7 bases and J 2 bases, with 17 bases left between them. CDR1 and CDR2 (germline): MDHEN, SYDVKM. The DNA of the CDR3 is TGTGCCAGCACCACTAACAGGGAGTTAAACACTGAAGCTTTCTTT. This gives the protein CASTTNRELNTEAFF.

The chain recombines TRBV5-1 with TRBJ2-1, with 8 nucleotides matching TRBD2. Germline V gene lookup returns CDR1 SGHRS and CDR2 YFSETQ. With V trimmed by 0 bases and J by 7 bases, 9 bases remained unmatched. This CDR3 region has 16 residues. CDR3 residues: CASSLGVSGSGNEQFF. CDR3 in DNA: TGCGCCAGCAGCTTGGGGGTAAGCGGGAGCGGTAATGAGCAGTTCTTC.

The V and J genes are TRBV21-1 and TRBJ1-1; the table names TRBD1, a call not compared with the DNA. TRBV21-1 constitutes a pseudogene. CDR3 length: 12 amino acids. CDR3 DNA: TGTGCCAGCAGTGGGCCGTCACCTGAAGCTTTCTTT. This gives the protein CASSGPSPEAFF.

The rearrangement joins TRBV18 to TRBJ2-1; 10 nucleotides align to TRBD2. J lost 4 bases, V lost 3 bases, and 15 bases had no gene match. This CDR3 spans 19 amino acids. Per germline, CDR1 KGHSH and CDR2 LQKENI. The CDR3: CASSPRLAGGGVNYNEQFF. The CDR3 DNA sequence: TGTGCCAGCTCACCCCGACTAGCGGGTGGGGGGGTTAATTACAATGAGCAGTTCTTC.

The chain carries TRBV7-2 and TRBJ1-1, with 9 nucleotides matching TRBD1. This CDR3 is 14 amino acids long. After removal of 3 bases from V and 6 bases from J, the junction contained 5 bases not matched to a gene. Germline V gene lookup returns CDR1 SGHTA and CDR2 FQGNSA. The DNA for the CDR3 is TGTGCCAGCAGCTTTACAACAGGGGGCCCTGAAGCTTTCTTT. It translates to CASSFTTGGPEAFF.

This chain joins TRBV19 and TRBJ1-6; D might be TRBD1 (5 bases). The CDR3 has 15 amino acids. The germline CDR1 and CDR2 sequences are LNHDA and SQIVND (reference sequence). V lost 5 bases and J 4 bases, leaving 12 bases between the germline ends. The CDR3 nucleotides read TGTGCCAGTAGTGAGTGGGGCAGTTATAATTCACCCCTCCACTTT. Encoded protein: CASSEWGSYNSPLHF.

The J gene is TRBJ1-2, the V gene TRBV5-1, with 8 positions matching TRBD1. The CDR3 totals 15 residues. Germline trimming cut 4 bases from V and 8 bases from J; bases unmatched to any gene: 13. CDR1 and CDR2 (germline): SGHRS, YFSETQ. The CDR3 DNA follows: TGCGCCAGCAGCCTCCAGGGCCAGGGGGCGTGGGGCTACACCTTC. This sequence encodes CASSLQGQGAWGYTF.

This clone was observed a few times. The chain joins TRBV19 to TRBJ1-4; D is undetermined. The CDR3 runs 14 residues. From germline, CDR1 is LNHDA and CDR2 SQIVND (reference sequence). With 4 bases removed from V and 6 bases from J, the gap between germline ends came to 12 bases. The CDR3 is CASSRQAQDEKLFF. The CDR3 DNA sequence: TGTGCCAGTAGTAGGCAGGCTCAGGATGAAAAACTGTTTTTT.

This clone was seen a single time. The chain uses TRBV9 and TRBJ2-7; 10 bases are shared with TRBD1. J gave up 2 bases and V 6 bases, and 5 bases lay outside the gene matches. The germline V gene has CDR1 SGDLS and CDR2 YYNGEE. The CDR3 runs to 14 residues. The CDR3 region has the DNA TGTGCCAGCATCCGGGACAGGGGCACCTACGAGCAGTACTTC. Its protein is CASIRDRGTYEQYF.

The CDR3 DNA sequence: TGTGCCAGCAGTTTATCCCGTTATATCTCCTACGAGCAGTACTTC. Translated: CASSLSRYISYEQYF. The J gene is TRBJ2-7, the V gene TRBV28; D is ambiguous. Trimming pared 1 base from V and 0 bases from J, leaving 10 bases between. The CDR3 covers 15 residues. CDR1 MDHEN and CDR2 SYDVKM come from the germline V gene.

V gene TRBV27 combines with J gene TRBJ1-5; the D is unclear. The ends were cut back, 2 bases at V and 6 bases at J, with 8 bases in the middle. Germline V lookup: CDR1 MNHEY, CDR2 SMNVEV (reference sequence). The CDR3 is made up of 13 amino acids. CDR3 DNA sequence: TGTGCCAGCAGTTTAATGGCAAGTCAGCCCCAGCATTTT. It is translated as CASSLMASQPQHF.

The rearrangement joins TRBV5-1 to TRBJ2-1, with a possible D match to TRBD1 (6 bases). This CDR3 comprises 17 residues. V lost 3 bases to trimming and J lost 0 bases, with 16 bases between them. Looked up from germline, CDR1 is SGHRS and CDR2 is YFSETQ. CDR3 nucleotides: TGCGCCAGCAGCTCCTCCACAGGGCCATTCTCCTACAATGAGCAGTTCTTC. Translation gives CASSSSTGPFSYNEQFF.

The CDR3 nucleotides are TGCAGCGTTTGGAAAAACAGGGGACAAGAGACCCAGTACTTC. Protein product: CSVWKNRGQETQYF. The chain is built from TRBV29-1 and TRBJ2-5, with 7 nucleotides matching TRBD1. Germline CDR1 is SQVTM and CDR2 is ANQGSEA. The CDR3 totals 14 residues. Trimming cost V 5 bases and J 2 bases; bases outside gene matches: 8.

This rearrangement joins TRBV9 to TRBJ2-2; perhaps TRBD1 as D (5 bases). Germline loops: CDR1 SGDLS, CDR2 YYNGEE. The V end was cut by 2 bases, the J end by 8 bases, with 13 bases between. This CDR3 spans 14 amino acids. CDR3 sequence (DNA): TGTGCCAGCAGCGTCCAAGGGGATCAGGGGGAGCTGTTTTTT. Its protein product is CASSVQGDQGELFF. Full variable domain (outside the CDR3, taken from reference TRBV9 and TRBJ2-2): DSGVTQTPKHLITATGQRVTLRCSPRSGDLSVYWYQQSLDQGLQFLIQYYNGEERAKGNILERFSAQQFPDLHSELNLSSLELGDSALYFCASSVQGDQGELFFGEGSRLTVL.

Only one count was recorded for this clone. This chain uses TRBV6-6 with TRBJ2-2, with 9 bases fitting TRBD2. Germline values: CDR1 MNHNY, CDR2 SVGAGI (reference sequence). This CDR3 has 13 amino acids. After removal of 10 bases from V and 0 bases from J, the junction contained 0 bases not matched to a gene. Here the CDR3 DNA reads TGTGCCACTAGCGGGGCGAACACCGGGGAGCTGTTTTTT. Protein sequence: CATSGANTGELFF.

The chain employs TRBV4-2 and TRBJ2-5; 9 bases match TRBD2. CDR1 is LGHNA, CDR2 YNFKEQ, per germline. The CDR3 has 17 amino acids. V lost 5 bases, J lost 5 bases, and 15 bases stayed unmatched. Here the CDR3 reads CASSSTFSGGPQETQYF. DNA for the CDR3: TGTGCCAGCAGCTCGACTTTCAGCGGGGGGCCCCAGGAGACCCAGTACTTC.